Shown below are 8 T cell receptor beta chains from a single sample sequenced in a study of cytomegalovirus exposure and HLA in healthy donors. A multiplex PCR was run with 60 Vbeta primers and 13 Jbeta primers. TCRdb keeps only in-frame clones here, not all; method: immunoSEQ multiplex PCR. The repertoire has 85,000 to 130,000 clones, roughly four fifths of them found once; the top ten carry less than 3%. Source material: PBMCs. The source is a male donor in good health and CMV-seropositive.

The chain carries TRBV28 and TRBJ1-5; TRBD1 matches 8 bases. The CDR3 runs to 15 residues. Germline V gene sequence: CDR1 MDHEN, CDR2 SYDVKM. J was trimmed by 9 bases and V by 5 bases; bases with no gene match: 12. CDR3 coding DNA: TGTGCCAGCAGTCCTACCGACAGGGGTACATGGCCCCAGCATTTT. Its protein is CASSPTDRGTWPQHF.

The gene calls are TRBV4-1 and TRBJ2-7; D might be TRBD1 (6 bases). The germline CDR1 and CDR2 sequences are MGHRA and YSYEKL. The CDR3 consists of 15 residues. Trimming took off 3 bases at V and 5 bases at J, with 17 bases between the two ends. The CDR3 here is CASSQRRWGQDEQYF. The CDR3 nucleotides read TGCGCCAGCAGCCAGCGGCGCTGGGGGCAGGACGAGCAGTACTTC.

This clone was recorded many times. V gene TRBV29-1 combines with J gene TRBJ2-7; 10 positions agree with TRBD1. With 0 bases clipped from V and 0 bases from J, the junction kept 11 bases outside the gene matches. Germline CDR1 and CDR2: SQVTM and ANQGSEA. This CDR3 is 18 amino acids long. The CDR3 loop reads CSVEDRSGWDRGSYEQYF. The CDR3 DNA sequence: TGCAGCGTTGAAGATCGATCAGGATGGGACAGGGGCTCCTACGAGCAGTACTTC.

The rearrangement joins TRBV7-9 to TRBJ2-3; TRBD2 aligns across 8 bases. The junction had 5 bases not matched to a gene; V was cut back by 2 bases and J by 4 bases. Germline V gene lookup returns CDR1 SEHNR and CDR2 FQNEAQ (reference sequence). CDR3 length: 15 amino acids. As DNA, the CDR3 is TGTGCCAGCAGCTTAACAGCGGGAGAGGCAGATACGCAGTATTTT. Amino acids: CASSLTAGEADTQYF. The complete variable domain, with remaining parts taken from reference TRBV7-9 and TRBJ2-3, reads DTGVSQNPRHKITKRGQNVTFRCDPISEHNRLYWYRQTLGQGPEFLTYFQNEAQLEKSRLLSDRFSAERPKGSFSTLEIQRTEQGDSAMYLCASSLTAGEADTQYFGPGTRLTVL.

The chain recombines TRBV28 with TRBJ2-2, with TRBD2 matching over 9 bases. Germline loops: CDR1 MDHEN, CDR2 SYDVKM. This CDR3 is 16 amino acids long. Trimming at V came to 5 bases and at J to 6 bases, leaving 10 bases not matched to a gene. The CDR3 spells CASSPWYSGSAGELFF. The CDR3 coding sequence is TGTGCCAGCAGTCCTTGGTATAGCGGGAGCGCCGGGGAGCTGTTTTTT.

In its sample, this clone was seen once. In DNA, the CDR3 is TGCGCCAGCAGCCTCCGGGACAGAAGAAAGAACACTGAAGCTTTCTTT. Residues: CASSLRDRRKNTEAFF. This rearrangement joins TRBV4-3 to TRBJ1-1; 7 bases are shared with TRBD1. CDR3 length: 16 amino acids. Germline CDR1 LGHNA, CDR2 YSLEER. V dropped 4 bases and J dropped 1; count of bases not matched to a gene: 9.

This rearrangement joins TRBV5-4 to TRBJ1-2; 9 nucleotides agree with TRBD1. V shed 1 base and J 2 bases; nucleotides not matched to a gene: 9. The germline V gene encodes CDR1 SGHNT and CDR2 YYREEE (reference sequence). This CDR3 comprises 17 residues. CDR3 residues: CASSLPDRGPSNYGYTF. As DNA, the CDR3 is TGTGCCAGCAGCTTGCCGGACAGGGGCCCCTCGAACTATGGCTACACCTTC. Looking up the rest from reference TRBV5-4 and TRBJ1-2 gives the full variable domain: ETGVTQSPTHLIKTRGQQVTLRCSSQSGHNTVSWYQQALGQGPQFIFQYYREEENGRGNFPPRFSGLQFPNYSSELNVNALELDDSALYLCASSLPDRGPSNYGYTFGSGTRLTVV.

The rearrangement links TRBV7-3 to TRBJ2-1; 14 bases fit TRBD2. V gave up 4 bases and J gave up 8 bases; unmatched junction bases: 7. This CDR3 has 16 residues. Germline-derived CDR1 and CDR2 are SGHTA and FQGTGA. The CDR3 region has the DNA TGTGCCAGCAGCTCCACTGGACTAGCGGGGGGTCATGAGCAGTTCTTC. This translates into CASSSTGLAGGHEQFF.